Listed here are 21 T cell receptor beta chains from one sample, sequenced in a study of Graves' ophthalmopathy and Graves' hyperthyroidism. Amplification targeted the TCR beta CDR3 regions, with RNA transcripts as the source material. First-round RT-PCR used HTBI primers; second-round multiplex PCR followed. Each CDR3 protein gets one entry after TCRdb re-called the multiplex PCR reads with MiXCR. The sample carries 1 million to 1.3 million distinct CDR3 sequences, about 38% recorded once. What was sequenced was peripheral blood or thyroid tissue (not recorded which). The receptor set was obtained from an adult man with Graves' hyperthyroidism.

A few counts support this clonotype. The chain links TRBV6-1 to TRBJ1-5; D gene ambiguous. V gave up 0 bases and J gave up 4 bases, with 10 bases separating them. In germline, CDR1 is MNHNS, CDR2 SASEGT. The CDR3 has 15 amino acids. The CDR3: CASSEAVFGNQPQHF. DNA for the CDR3: TGTGCCAGCAGTGAAGCAGTGTTCGGAAATCAGCCCCAGCATTTT.

The chain has TRBV28 and TRBJ1-2; TRBD1 matches at 9 bases. The CDR3 has 15 amino acids. V lost 2 bases and J lost 3; bases outside the gene matches: 4. Germline values: CDR1 MDHEN, CDR2 SYDVKM. CDR3 amino acids: CASSLPTGGDYGYTF. The CDR3 nucleotides are TGTGCCAGCAGTTTACCCACAGGGGGCGACTATGGCTACACCTTC.

The rearrangement uses TRBV7-9 and TRBJ2-7, with a possible D match to TRBD2 (6 bases). This CDR3 has 14 residues. From germline, CDR1 is SEHNR and CDR2 FQNEAQ (reference sequence). The V and J ends lost 1 base and 5 bases respectively, with 12 bases between them. The chain's CDR3 is CASSLVSGVDEQYF. The CDR3 DNA follows: TGTGCCAGCAGCTTAGTCTCGGGGGTCGACGAGCAGTACTTC.

The chain carries TRBV20-1 and TRBJ1-2; D is possibly TRBD1 (6 bases). Germline-derived CDR1 and CDR2 are DFQATT and SNEGSKA (reference sequence). The CDR3 runs to 13 residues. V lost 3 bases and J 9 bases, leaving 17 bases between the germline ends. The CDR3 nucleotides are TGCAGTGCTAGTCCCCCGACAGGCAATAGCTACACCTTC. This gives the protein CSASPPTGNSYTF.

Only a few counts were recorded for this clonotype. The rearrangement uses TRBV29-1 and TRBJ1-1; the D gene is possibly TRBD1 (6 bases). There are 13 residues in the CDR3. Germline lookup yields CDR1 SQVTM and CDR2 ANQGSEA. Trimming took 7 bases from V and 5 from J, leaving 17 bases between them. The CDR3 DNA is TGCAGCGGAATCAGGGGATTAGGAACTGAAGCTTTCTTT. Encoded protein: CSGIRGLGTEAFF. The entire variable domain, with the rest obtained from reference TRBV29-1 and TRBJ1-1, is as follows: SAVISQKPSRDICQRGTSLTIQCQVDSQVTMMFWYRQQPGQSLTLIATANQGSEATYESGFVIDKFPISRPNLTFSTLTVSNMSPEDSSIYLCSGIRGLGTEAFFGQGTRLTVV.

This clonotype was seen at least ten times. This chain links TRBV20-1 with TRBJ2-7; D is ambiguous. The ends were cut back, 0 bases at V and 6 bases at J, with 6 bases in the middle. CDR3 length: 11 amino acids. The germline CDR1 and CDR2 sequences are DFQATT and SNEGSKA (reference sequence). The CDR3 DNA is TGCAGTGCTAGAGATGACTTCGAGCAGTACTTC. Protein: CSARDDFEQYF.

CDR3 in DNA: TGTGCCACCAGCAAAGCGACGGCTAGCGGCTACACCTTC. Translating gives CATSKATASGYTF. V is TRBV15 and J is TRBJ1-2, with D unresolved. The CDR3 runs 13 residues. CDR1 and CDR2 (germline): LNHNV, YYDKDF (reference sequence). Trimming removed 4 bases from V and 8 bases from J, with 14 bases in between.

This clonotype appeared many times. V is TRBV19 and J is TRBJ2-7, with D possibly matching TRBD1 (6 bases). Trimming left V 8 bases short and J 5 bases short, with 10 bases between. Germline V CDR1 and CDR2: LNHDA, SQIVND (reference sequence). This CDR3 contains 11 residues. CDR3 loop: CASSEGDEQYF. The DNA for the CDR3 is TGTGCCAGTTCCGAGGGGGACGAGCAGTACTTC.

This clonotype turned up a few times. The V gene is TRBV19, the J gene TRBJ1-2; TRBD1 matches 8 bases. V trimming: 11 bases; J trimming: 3 bases; junction bases outside the gene matches: 17. The CDR3 contains 16 residues. Germline lookup yields CDR1 LNHDA and CDR2 SQIVND (reference sequence). The CDR3 here is CAPPGQESKSHYGYTF. The CDR3 bases are TGTGCCCCACCGGGACAGGAGTCGAAGTCCCACTATGGCTACACCTTC.

The gene calls are TRBV25-1 and TRBJ1-2, with 7 bases fitting TRBD1. This CDR3 is built from 11 residues. Germline values: CDR1 MGHDK, CDR2 SYGVNS. V shed 8 bases and J 12 bases; nucleotides not matched to a gene: 9. CDR3 protein: CASRSTGEDTF. The CDR3 DNA reads TGTGCCAGCCGTAGTACAGGGGAGGACACCTTC.

The rearrangement uses TRBV2 and TRBJ2-2, with a weak D call TRBD1 (6 bases). Germline V CDR1 and CDR2: SNHLY, FYNNEI. The CDR3 contains 14 residues. DNA for the CDR3: TGTGATCCCCCCAGGGGCTATGTCACCGGGGAGCTGTTTTTT. Translated: CDPPRGYVTGELFF.

This clonotype has a count of ten or more. The chain has TRBV7-2 and TRBJ2-7; maybe TRBD2 (6 bases). Germline V gene data show CDR1 as SGHTA and CDR2 as FQGNSA. Trimming shortened V by 5 bases and J by 4 bases, and 21 bases separated the two germline ends. The CDR3 spans 16 residues. Here the CDR3 reads CASSPPRGGGRYEQYF. The CDR3 bases are TGTGCCAGCAGCCCCCCCCGGGGCGGAGGGCGGTACGAGCAGTACTTC.

The table lists this clonotype with a count of one. As DNA, the CDR3 is TGTGCCAGCAGCTGTGGACCGAACACTGAAGCTTTCTTT. It is translated as CASSCGPNTEAFF. V is TRBV5-4 and J is TRBJ1-1; D is uncertain. The CDR3 length is 13 residues. Germline CDR1 is SGHNT and CDR2 is YYREEE (reference sequence). Trimming took 3 bases from V and 1 from J, leaving 7 bases between them.

V gene TRBV7-3 combines with J gene TRBJ1-1, with D possibly being TRBD1 (5 bases). The V gene lost 3 bases and the J gene lost 4 bases, with 12 bases spanning the gap. The CDR3 length is 14 residues. The germline V gene encodes CDR1 SGHTA and CDR2 FQGTGA. This chain's CDR3 is CASSFQGWGTEAFF. The CDR3 region has the DNA TGTGCCAGCAGCTTCCAGGGCTGGGGCACTGAAGCTTTCTTT.

The chain joins TRBV10-3 to TRBJ2-7; D remains unclear. Germline CDR1 ENHRY, CDR2 SYGVKD. There are 13 residues in the CDR3. Here the CDR3 DNA reads TGTACCAGCAGTGGTTTATATGGCTACGAGCAGTACTTC. This codes for CTSSGLYGYEQYF.

The CDR3 DNA reads as TGTGCCAGCAGCGCGGGGGGGGAGGGAGAGACCCAGTACTTC. It codes for CASSAGGEGETQYF. The chain carries TRBV5-8 and TRBJ2-5, with 9 bases aligning to TRBD2. This CDR3 spans 14 amino acids. J was trimmed by 4 bases and V by 4 bases; bases with no gene match: 5. The V gene's germline CDR1 is SGHTS and CDR2 YDEGEE.

The rearrangement uses TRBV2 and TRBJ1-2; 7 bases match TRBD1. J was trimmed by 2 bases and V by 7 bases; bases with no gene match: 16. The CDR3 is 17 residues long. Germline V gene data show CDR1 as SNHLY and CDR2 as FYNNEI. The CDR3 sequence: CASTSRPKTGSNYGYTF. For the CDR3, the DNA is TGTGCCAGCACCAGCAGGCCCAAGACAGGGTCGAACTATGGCTACACCTTC.

This clonotype was observed at least ten times. The CDR3 protein is CASSVESGFHTEAFF. CDR3 bases: TGTGCCAGCAGCGTAGAATCGGGGTTTCACACTGAAGCTTTCTTT. V usage is TRBV9 and J usage is TRBJ1-1; D uncertain. V lost 0 bases and J lost 3, with 12 bases in between. The CDR3 runs 15 residues. Germline V CDR1 and CDR2: SGDLS, YYNGEE. Full variable domain (rest looked up from reference TRBV9 and TRBJ1-1): DSGVTQTPKHLITATGQRVTLRCSPRSGDLSVYWYQQSLDQGLQFLIQYYNGEERAKGNILERFSAQQFPDLHSELNLSSLELGDSALYFCASSVESGFHTEAFFGQGTRLTVV.

The chain joins TRBV9 to TRBJ2-3, with D maybe TRBD1 (6 bases). CDR3 length equals 14 residues. Germline V lookup: CDR1 SGDLS, CDR2 YYNGEE. Trimming removed 3 bases at V and 1 base at J, with 9 bases between. The CDR3 coding sequence is TGTGCCAGCAGCGAAAGGACAGGCACAGATACGCAGTATTTT. It yields the protein CASSERTGTDTQYF.

This clonotype was observed many times. CDR3 sequence reads: CASSNNNYGYTF. CDR3 sequence (DNA): TGTGCCAGCAGTAACAATAACTATGGCTACACCTTC. This chain links TRBV12-3 or TRBV12-4 with TRBJ1-2; no clear D. CDR3 length: 12 residues. V was pared by 5 bases and J by 1 base, with 5 bases between.

This clonotype has more than one count but fewer than ten. The chain couples TRBV10-3 to TRBJ1-1; D perhaps matches TRBD1 (5 bases). CDR1 ENHRY and CDR2 SYGVKD come from the germline V gene. The CDR3 runs to 15 residues. Trimming removed 5 bases at V and 3 bases at J, with 16 bases between. In nucleotides, the CDR3 is TGTGCCATCAGTTACTCTGCAGGGAGGCACACTGAAGCTTTCTTT. It specifies CAISYSAGRHTEAFF.